A selection of T cell receptor beta chains follows, all from one sample in a study of blood T cell repertoires in COVID-19. The table came from immunoSEQ multiplex PCR; TCRdb's copy has only in-frame clones and leaves some out. The sample shows some 70,000 clones, around 90% of them seen only once. Sequenced material: peripheral blood. The receptors shown here come from a man between 35 and 55 years old with COVID-19, enrolled during active disease. CDR3s include the opening cysteine and the closing phenylalanine or tryptophan. The D gene is left open where the match is weak. Size is omitted from some rows. Given values are once, few, many or a class for expanded clones.

>-|TRBV30|TRBD2|TRBJ2-1
CAWSINLAGDYNEQFF
TGTGCCTGGAGTATCAACCTAGCGGGAGATTACAATGAGCAGTTCTTC
>-|TRBV27|TRBD1|TRBJ1-6
CASSSGDRDLHF
TGTGCCAGCAGTTCTGGGGACAGGGACCTCCACTTT
>-|TRBV6-2/TRBV6-3|-|TRBJ2-1
CASSPVTAYNEQFF
TGTGCCAGCAGCCCAGTTACAGCCTACAATGAGCAGTTCTTC
>once|TRBV20-1|-|TRBJ1-5
CSASSGALPFNQPQHF
TGCAGTGCTAGTTCAGGGGCCCTCCCATTTAATCAGCCCCAGCATTTT
>-|TRBV30|-|TRBJ1-2
CAWSVKQGTGGYTF
TGTGCCTGGAGTGTAAAGCAGGGGACGGGTGGCTACACCTTC
>-|TRBV3-1/TRBV3-2|-|TRBJ1-6
CASSPPGSWTLHF
TGTGCCAGCAGCCCCCCAGGGTCCTGGACCCTCCACTTT
>-|TRBV4-1|-|TRBJ2-3
CASSQVSPADTQYF
TGCGCCAGCAGCCAAGTCTCGCCAGCAGATACGCAGTATTTT
>-|TRBV19|TRBD1|TRBJ1-2
CASSIQGQGMGYGYTF
TGTGCCAGTAGTATCCAGGGACAGGGGATGGGCTATGGCTACACCTTC
>-|TRBV6-5|TRBD1|TRBJ1-1
CASRGQGLNTEAFF
TGTGCCAGCAGGGGACAGGGTTTGAACACTGAAGCTTTCTTT
>once|TRBV5-1|TRBD1|TRBJ2-5
CASSWRQGEETQYF
TGCGCCAGCAGCTGGAGACAGGGCGAAGAGACCCAGTACTTC
>-|TRBV5-1|TRBD1|TRBJ1-6
CASSQAWTGGNSPLHF
TGCGCCAGCAGCCAGGCTTGGACAGGGGGAAATTCACCCCTCCACTTT
>few|TRBV5-4|-|TRBJ1-1
CASSLQVLSNTEAFF
TGTGCCAGCAGCTTGCAGGTTCTATCGAACACTGAAGCTTTCTTT
>once|TRBV28|TRBD1|TRBJ1-4
CASSTQGAGEKLFF
TGTGCCAGCAGTACACAGGGGGCAGGGGAAAAACTGTTTTTT
>-|TRBV5-1|TRBD1|TRBJ1-1
CASSWGPGQGAEAFF
TGCGCCAGCAGCTGGGGGCCGGGACAGGGGGCTGAAGCTTTCTTT
>-|TRBV2|-|TRBJ2-3
CASSLGGAFGPDTQYF
TGTGCCAGCAGTCTGGGGGGGGCCTTTGGCCCAGATACGCAGTATTTT
>-|TRBV6-5|-|TRBJ2-5
CASSYRGTQETQYF
TGTGCCAGCAGTTACCGGGGGACCCAAGAGACCCAGTACTTC
>-|TRBV29-1|TRBD1|TRBJ1-4
CSVGQGLTNEKLFF
TGCAGCGTAGGACAGGGGCTGACTAATGAAAAACTGTTTTTT